Here is one T cell receptor beta chain with its context. Its antigen is currently unknown. This CDR3 has 14 residues. Trimming took 2 bases from V and 4 from J; bases not matched to a gene: 2. Germline V gene sequence: CDR1 SGHRS, CDR2 YFSETQ. This record belongs to a study of T-cell memory formation after mild COVID-19. General study results and limits: Mostly located in CM and EM were contracting CD4+ clones, with contracting CD8+ clones located in EMRA. Certain responding clones were present in pre-infection memory, suggesting participation of cross-reactive memory.

TCRdb recomputed calls from the 5' RACE reads with MiXCR, one row per CDR3 protein. The repertoire holds 310,000 or so distinct CDR3 sequences, roughly 15% seen once, with around 23% in the top ten. This sequence joins TRBV5-1 and TRBJ2-2, with 7 bases matching TRBD1. This TCR came from a man younger than 30 who had mild COVID-19 (a few samples of this study predate the infection). Cell type and time point are not known. Sequenced input: PBMCs or a T cell subset sorted from them (not recorded which). DNA of the CDR3: TGCGCCAGCAGCTTTGAGGGGGCCACCGGGGAGCTGTTTTTT. Encoded protein: CASSFEGATGELFF.